These 22 T cell receptor beta chains were all obtained from the same sample, sequenced in a study of early T cells in non-severe SARS-CoV-2 infection. TCRdb independently ran MiXCR on the 5' RACE reads; one entry per CDR3 protein. The sample records about 28,000 distinct CDR3 sequences, 4.6% being singletons. The sample in question was whole blood, obtained at baseline. The receptor source for this set is an adult who was a healthcare worker with PCR-confirmed SARS-CoV-2 infection or an uninfected control (not recorded which).

This clonotype was picked up one time. It may be a read error: a sequence one base away is much more abundant. The chain links TRBV11-3 to TRBJ1-1; D not certain. This CDR3 region has 13 residues. Germline assignment: CDR1 SGHNT and CDR2 YENEEA. In nucleotides, the CDR3 is TGTGCCAGCAGCCTTCATATGAACACTGGAGCTTTCTTT. Amino acids: CASSLHMNTGAFF.

This clonotype is categorized as medium-sized. V usage is TRBV5-1 and J usage is TRBJ2-5; TRBD2 is a possible D gene (6 bases). CDR3 size: 17 residues. V gave up 4 bases and J gave up 1 base, with 20 bases separating them. In germline, CDR1 is SGHRS, CDR2 YFSETQ. The CDR3 DNA is TGCGCCAGCAGCCGTTCCCCTATGGAGGGGCCCCAAGAGACCCAGTACTTC. Amino acids: CASSRSPMEGPQETQYF.

A note on this clonotype: The junction departs from germline at one end; a sequencing error may be responsible. This sequence joins TRBV11-2 and TRBJ2-5, with D perhaps matching TRBD2 (5 bases). The CDR3 extends over 14 amino acids. Germline V gene sequence: CDR1 SGHAT, CDR2 FQNNGV. The CDR3 nucleotides read TGTGACAGCAGCGTCCGGCGGGCCCAAGAGACCCAGTACTTC. Its translation: CDSSVRRAQETQYF.

In its sample, this clonotype was seen many times. The chain combines TRBV7-2 with TRBJ1-1; D remains unclear. This CDR3 has 14 residues. Germline CDR1 and CDR2: SGHTA and FQGNSA. The V end lost 1 base, the J end lost 5 bases, and 11 bases lay between the germline ends. This CDR3 is CASSLGARRTEAFF. In DNA, the CDR3 is TGTGCCAGCAGCTTAGGGGCCAGGAGAACTGAAGCTTTCTTT.

This clonotype was recorded at least ten times. The chain is built from TRBV24-1 and TRBJ2-1, with 10 bases identical to TRBD2. The CDR3 sequence is 15 residues long. V was pared by 8 bases and J by 5 bases, with 8 bases of the junction left unmatched. Germline values: CDR1 KGHDR, CDR2 SFDVKD. The CDR3 nucleotides read TGTGCCACCACCCCTAGCGGGAGAACCGACAATGAGCAGTTCTTC. It is translated as CATTPSGRTDNEQFF.

This clonotype was seen at least ten times. The chain links TRBV11-2 to TRBJ1-6; a weak D match, TRBD1 (6 bases). Germline values: CDR1 SGHAT, CDR2 FQNNGV. CDR3 size: 15 residues. Trimming took off 3 bases at V and 12 bases at J, with 18 bases between the two ends. CDR3 amino acids: CASSLSRATGRPLHF. The CDR3 nucleotides read TGTGCCAGCAGCTTGTCAAGGGCCACAGGGAGACCCCTCCACTTT.

This clonotype showed up many times. In nucleotides, the CDR3 is TGTGCCATCATTTCGGACAGGGGCGACGAGCAGTACTTC. This sequence encodes CAIISDRGDEQYF. The chain has TRBV10-3 and TRBJ2-7; 9 bases map to TRBD1. The length of the CDR3 is 13 residues. J was trimmed by 5 bases and V by 7 bases; bases with no gene match: 6. The germline CDR1 and CDR2 sequences are ENHRY and SYGVKD.

This clonotype was observed at least ten times. This chain joins TRBV7-2 and TRBJ2-2; maybe TRBD1 (6 bases). This CDR3 contains 16 residues. Germline V lookup: CDR1 SGHTA, CDR2 FQGNSA. Deletions cut 4 bases from V and 7 bases from J, with 19 bases between. Here the CDR3 DNA reads TGTGCCAGCAGCTCATCCTCAGGGGTGGGGATCGGGGAGCTGTTTTTT. It is translated as CASSSSSGVGIGELFF.

This clonotype was counted many times. Relative to the germline gene, one junction end is altered; a read error may explain this. This chain joins TRBV7-7 and TRBJ2-5; TRBD2 matches at 10 bases. The CDR3 is 16 residues long. Germline values: CDR1 SSHAT, CDR2 FNYEAQ (reference sequence). Here the CDR3 reads CASSLAEAGGLETQYF. DNA of the CDR3: TGTGCTAGCAGCTTAGCGGAAGCGGGAGGGCTAGAGACCCAGTACTTC.

This clonotype was recorded at least ten times. The rearrangement uses TRBV29-1 and TRBJ2-3; D may be TRBD2 (6 bases). The CDR3 runs to 15 residues. The germline V and J ends were trimmed by 3 bases and 2 bases, with 15 bases remaining between them. Germline loops: CDR1 SQVTM, CDR2 ANQGSEA. This CDR3 reads CSVEGTPDDTDTQYF. CDR3 coding DNA: TGCAGCGTTGAGGGGACTCCCGACGACACAGATACGCAGTATTTT.

This clonotype has ten or more counts. This rearrangement joins TRBV20-1 to TRBJ2-3; 10 nucleotides align to TRBD2. In germline, CDR1 is DFQATT, CDR2 SNEGSKA (reference sequence). The V segment lost 3 bases and the J segment 5 bases; nucleotides outside the gene matches: 17. The CDR3 consists of 18 residues. CDR3 in DNA: TGCAGTGCTAGCCCGCTAGCGGGAGCACTGGAAGGGAGAGATACGCAGTATTTT. Encoded protein: CSASPLAGALEGRDTQYF.

This rearrangement joins TRBV30 to TRBJ2-7; perhaps TRBD1 as D (6 bases). Looked up from germline, CDR1 is GTSNPN and CDR2 is SVGIG (reference sequence). The CDR3 spans 14 residues. Trimming took 8 bases from V and 0 from J, leaving 17 bases between them. In nucleotides, the CDR3 is TGTGCCGGGACAAGGGGAACCAACTCCTACGAGCAGTACTTC. Residues: CAGTRGTNSYEQYF.

This clonotype has ten or more counts. V is TRBV4-3 and J is TRBJ2-1; D gene ambiguous. CDR1 is LGHNA, CDR2 YSLEER, per germline. The CDR3 totals 13 residues. The ends were cut back, 1 base at V and 8 bases at J, with 9 bases in the middle. The CDR3 here is CASSQASWDEQFF. Here the CDR3 DNA reads TGCGCCAGCAGCCAAGCTTCTTGGGATGAGCAGTTCTTC.

This clonotype appeared many times. This sequence joins TRBV30 and TRBJ1-2, with D uncertain. The CDR3 runs to 14 residues. Trimming shortened V by 6 bases and J by 7 bases, and 21 bases separated the two germline ends. The germline V gene encodes CDR1 GTSNPN and CDR2 SVGIG (reference sequence). The CDR3 sequence: CACPKVVVLAGYTF. CDR3 sequence (DNA): TGTGCCTGCCCTAAAGTAGTGGTTCTGGCTGGCTACACCTTC.

In its sample, this clonotype was seen many times. V and J are TRBV7-9 and TRBJ2-7; D uncertain. This CDR3 region has 14 residues. Germline CDR1 is SEHNR and CDR2 is FQNEAQ (reference sequence). The V end was cut by 4 bases, the J end by 0 bases, with 10 bases between. The CDR3 region is CASSSSYGSYEQYF. The DNA for the CDR3 is TGTGCCAGCAGCTCTAGTTATGGCTCCTACGAGCAGTACTTC.

This clonotype was counted many times. The V and J genes are TRBV24-1 and TRBJ2-5; TRBD1 matches at 7 bases. The trim removed 9 bases at V and 5 bases at J, leaving 2 bases unmatched. This CDR3 is built from 11 residues. Germline V lookup: CDR1 KGHDR, CDR2 SFDVKD. CDR3 in DNA: TGTGCCACCGAACAGGGGGAGACCCAGTACTTC. It yields the protein CATEQGETQYF.

This clonotype has a count of ten or more. V is TRBV18 and J is TRBJ2-7, with a tentative D call TRBD1 (6 bases). V was clipped by 4 bases and J by 4 bases, with 20 bases between them. Germline CDR1 KGHSH, CDR2 LQKENI. CDR3 length: 16 residues. The CDR3 bases are TGTGCCAGCTCACTACAGGGTTCCGCCTGGTTATACGAGCAGTACTTC. Protein: CASSLQGSAWLYEQYF.

This clonotype appeared many times. CDR3 sequence: CSARDFLAGDQPQHF. The CDR3 DNA sequence: TGCAGTGCTAGAGATTTCCTGGCAGGGGATCAGCCCCAGCATTTT. The chain joins TRBV20-1 to TRBJ1-5; D may be TRBD1 (6 bases). The germline V gene has CDR1 DFQATT and CDR2 SNEGSKA (reference sequence). The CDR3 contains 15 residues. Trimming removed 0 bases at V and 5 bases at J, with 14 bases between.

This clonotype came up a few times. V is TRBV7-3 and J is TRBJ2-2; a weak D match, TRBD1 (6 bases). This CDR3 is built from 14 residues. Deletions cut 5 bases from V and 7 bases from J, with 14 bases between. Germline V CDR1 and CDR2: SGHTA, FQGTGA. DNA of the CDR3: TGTGCCAGCAGCGACGGGACACCCAGCGGGGAGCTGTTTTTT. It specifies CASSDGTPSGELFF.

This clonotype was seen ten or more times. In DNA, the CDR3 is TGTGCCAGCAATAAAGGGGCAGGGGGCTACGAGCAGTACTTC. As protein: CASNKGAGGYEQYF. The rearrangement uses TRBV18 and TRBJ2-7; 7 bases align to TRBD1. V was pared by 8 bases and J by 3 bases, with 10 bases of the junction left unmatched. Germline CDR1 and CDR2: KGHSH and LQKENI. The CDR3 sequence is 14 residues long.

The V gene is TRBV30, the J gene TRBJ1-5; D not resolved. V lost 0 bases and J lost 4, with 10 bases in between. This CDR3 has 14 amino acids. Germline V gene lookup returns CDR1 GTSNPN and CDR2 SVGIG (reference sequence). CDR3 nucleotides: TGTGCCTGGAGTGTAAAGACTGAAAATCAGCCCCAGCATTTT. Residues: CAWSVKTENQPQHF.

There are many counts of this clonotype. This chain joins TRBV6-2 or TRBV6-3 and TRBJ2-1; D call uncertain. CDR3 length equals 15 residues. Trimming pared 4 bases from V and 5 bases from J, leaving 15 bases between. Germline CDR1 and CDR2: MNHEY and SVGEGT. The CDR3 nucleotides read TGTGCCAGCAGTTTCCGGGCCCTGGCCCACAATGAGCAGTTCTTC. Its protein product is CASSFRALAHNEQFF.